This T cell receptor beta chain was recovered during a study of blood T cells in healthy people across ages. On this clonotype itself: Its cognate antigen is unknown.

Findings of the study overall: Because sorting was not performed, PBMCs prevented conclusive naive versus antigen-experienced comparison.

V was clipped by 4 bases and J by 0 bases, with 12 bases between them. This CDR3 region has 15 residues. The germline V gene encodes CDR1 SGHDT and CDR2 YYEEEE. It was with a sample-barcoded 5' primer and a J-beta primer mix that a second PCR of about 6 to 12 cycles was run. TCRdb reanalysed the 5' RACE reads using MiXCR and keeps one entry per CDR3 protein. The sample has around 800,000 distinct CDR3 sequences; 46% are singletons. The authors drew about 10 milliliters of peripheral blood from each donor. PBMCs were isolated at a quantity of at least 7 million per sample. This TCR came from a man at least 80 years old in good health. The sample comprised blood. The genes are TRBV5-6 and TRBJ2-3; no reliable D call. CDR3 sequence: CASSPMGGSTDTQYF. The CDR3 DNA is TGTGCCAGCAGCCCGATGGGCGGAAGCACAGATACGCAGTATTTT. Together with reference TRBV5-6 and TRBJ2-3, the CDR3 gives the full variable domain: DAGVTQSPTHLIKTRGQQVTLRCSPKSGHDTVSWYQQALGQGPQFIFQYYEEEERQRGNFPDRFSGHQFPNYSSELNVNALLLGDSALYLCASSPMGGSTDTQYFGPGTRLTVL.